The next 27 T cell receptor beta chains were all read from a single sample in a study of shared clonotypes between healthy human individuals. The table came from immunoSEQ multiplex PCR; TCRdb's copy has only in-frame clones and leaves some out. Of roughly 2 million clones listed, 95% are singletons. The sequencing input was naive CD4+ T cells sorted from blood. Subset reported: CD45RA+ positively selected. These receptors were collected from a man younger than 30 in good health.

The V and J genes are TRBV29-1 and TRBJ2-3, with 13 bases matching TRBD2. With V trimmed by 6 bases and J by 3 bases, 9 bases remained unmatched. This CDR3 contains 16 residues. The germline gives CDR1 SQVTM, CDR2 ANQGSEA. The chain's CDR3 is CSVDGLAGAMTDTQYF. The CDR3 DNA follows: TGCAGCGTGGACGGACTAGCGGGAGCGATGACAGATACGCAGTATTTT.

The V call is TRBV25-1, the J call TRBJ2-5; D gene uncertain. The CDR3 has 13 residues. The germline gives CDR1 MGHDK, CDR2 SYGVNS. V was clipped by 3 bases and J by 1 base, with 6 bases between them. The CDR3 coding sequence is TGTGCCAGCAGTGACTATTTCCAAGAGACCCAGTACTTC. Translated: CASSDYFQETQYF.

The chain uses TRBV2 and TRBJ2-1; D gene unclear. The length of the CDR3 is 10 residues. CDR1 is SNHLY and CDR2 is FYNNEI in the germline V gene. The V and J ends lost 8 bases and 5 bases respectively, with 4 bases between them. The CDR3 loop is CASGDNEQFF. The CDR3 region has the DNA TGTGCCAGCGGCGACAATGAGCAGTTCTTC.

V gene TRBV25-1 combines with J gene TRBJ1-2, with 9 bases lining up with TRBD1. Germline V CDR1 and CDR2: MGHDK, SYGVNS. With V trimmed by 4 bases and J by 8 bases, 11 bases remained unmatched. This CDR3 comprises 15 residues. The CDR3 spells CASSGLRDRDDGYTF. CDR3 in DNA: TGTGCCAGCAGTGGACTACGGGACAGGGATGACGGCTACACCTTC.

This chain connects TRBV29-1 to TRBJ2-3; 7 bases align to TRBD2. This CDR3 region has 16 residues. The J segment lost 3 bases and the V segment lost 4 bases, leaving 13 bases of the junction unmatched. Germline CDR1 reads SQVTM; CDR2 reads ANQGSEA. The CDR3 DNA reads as TGCAGCGTTGTGGGAGCCCGACTAGCTGGGACAGATACGCAGTATTTT. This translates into CSVVGARLAGTDTQYF.

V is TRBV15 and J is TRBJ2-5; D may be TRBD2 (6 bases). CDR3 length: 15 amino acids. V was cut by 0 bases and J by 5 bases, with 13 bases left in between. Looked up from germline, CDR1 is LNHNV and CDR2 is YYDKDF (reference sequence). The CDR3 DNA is TGTGCCACCAGCAGAGAAGGAGGGCCCGCGGAGACCCAGTACTTC. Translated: CATSREGGPAETQYF.

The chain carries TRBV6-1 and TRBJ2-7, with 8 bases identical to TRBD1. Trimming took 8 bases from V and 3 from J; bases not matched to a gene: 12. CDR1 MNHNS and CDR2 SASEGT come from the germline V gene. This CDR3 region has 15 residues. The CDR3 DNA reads TGTGCCAGCCTGACTGCCGGGACAGGCCTCTACGAGCAGTACTTC. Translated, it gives CASLTAGTGLYEQYF.

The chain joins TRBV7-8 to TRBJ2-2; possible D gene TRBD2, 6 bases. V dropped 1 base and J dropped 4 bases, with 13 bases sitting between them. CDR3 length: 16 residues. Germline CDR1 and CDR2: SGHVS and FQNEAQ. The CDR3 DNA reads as TGTGCCAGCAGCTTAGTGTGGGGGGTCAGCACCGGGGAGCTGTTTTTT. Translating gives CASSLVWGVSTGELFF.

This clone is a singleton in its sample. The CDR3 loop reads CASSNGLAGVAGELFF. The CDR3 nucleotides are TGTGCCAGCTCAAACGGACTAGCGGGAGTTGCCGGGGAGCTGTTTTTT. The chain links TRBV18 to TRBJ2-2; 13 bases fit TRBD2. Trimming took 5 bases from V and 6 from J; bases not matched to a gene: 6. This CDR3 spans 16 amino acids. Germline-derived CDR1 and CDR2 are KGHSH and LQKENI.

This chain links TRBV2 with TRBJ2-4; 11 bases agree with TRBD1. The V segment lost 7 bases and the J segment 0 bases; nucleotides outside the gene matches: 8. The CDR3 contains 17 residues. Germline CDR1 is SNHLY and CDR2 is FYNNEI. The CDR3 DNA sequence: TGTGCCAGCACCGGACAGGGGGCATCCTTAGCCAAAAACATTCAGTACTTC. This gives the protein CASTGQGASLAKNIQYF.

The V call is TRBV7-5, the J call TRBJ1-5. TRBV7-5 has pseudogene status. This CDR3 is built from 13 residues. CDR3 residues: CARRDGRCQPQHF. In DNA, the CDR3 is TGTGCCAGAAGGGACGGCAGGTGCCAGCCCCAGCATTTT.

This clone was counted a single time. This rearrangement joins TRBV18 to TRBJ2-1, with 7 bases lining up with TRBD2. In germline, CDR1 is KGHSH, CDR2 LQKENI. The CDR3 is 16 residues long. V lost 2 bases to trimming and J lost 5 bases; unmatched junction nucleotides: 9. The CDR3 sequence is CASSPMAAGRDNEQFF. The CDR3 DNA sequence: TGTGCCAGCTCACCAATGGCGGCAGGGAGGGACAATGAGCAGTTCTTC. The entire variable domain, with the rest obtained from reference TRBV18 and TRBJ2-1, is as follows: NAGVMQNPRHLVRRRGQEARLRCSPMKGHSHVYWYRQLPEEGLKFMVYLQKENIIDESGMPKERFSAEFPKEGPSILRIQQVVRGDSAAYFCASSPMAAGRDNEQFFGPGTRLTVL.

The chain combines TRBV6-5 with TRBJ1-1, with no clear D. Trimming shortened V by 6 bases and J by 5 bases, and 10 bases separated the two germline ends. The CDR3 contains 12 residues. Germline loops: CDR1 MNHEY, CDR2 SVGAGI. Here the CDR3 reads CASRAPATEAFF. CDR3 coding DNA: TGTGCCAGCAGAGCCCCGGCTACTGAAGCTTTCTTT.

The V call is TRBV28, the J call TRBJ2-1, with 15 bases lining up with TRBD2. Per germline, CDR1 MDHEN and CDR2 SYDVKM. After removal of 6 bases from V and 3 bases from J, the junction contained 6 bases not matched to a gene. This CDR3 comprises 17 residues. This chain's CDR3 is CASREPGLAGGYNEQFF. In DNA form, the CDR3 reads TGTGCCAGCAGAGAGCCGGGACTAGCGGGAGGCTACAATGAGCAGTTCTTC.

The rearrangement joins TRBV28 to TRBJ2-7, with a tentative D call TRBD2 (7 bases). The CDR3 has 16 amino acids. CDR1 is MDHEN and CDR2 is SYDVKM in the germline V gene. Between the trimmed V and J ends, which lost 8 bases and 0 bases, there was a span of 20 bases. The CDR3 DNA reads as TGTGCCAGCTCCGCTCGGGGGGCCCCGAGCTCCTACGAGCAGTACTTC. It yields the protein CASSARGAPSSYEQYF.

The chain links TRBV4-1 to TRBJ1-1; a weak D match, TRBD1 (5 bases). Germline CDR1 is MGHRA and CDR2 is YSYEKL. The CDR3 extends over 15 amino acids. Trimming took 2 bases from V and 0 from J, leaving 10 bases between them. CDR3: CASSQFSTVNTEAFF. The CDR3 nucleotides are TGCGCCAGCAGCCAATTCTCGACAGTGAACACTGAAGCTTTCTTT.

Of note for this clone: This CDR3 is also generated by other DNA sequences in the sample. CDR3 sequence: CASSPLTGYEQYF. CDR3 coding DNA: TGTGCCAGCTCACCATTAACGGGTTACGAGCAGTACTTC. This chain links TRBV18 with TRBJ2-7; D is uncertain. This CDR3 is 13 amino acids long. Trimming cost V 2 bases and J 4 bases, with 9 bases left between them. Germline V lookup: CDR1 KGHSH, CDR2 LQKENI.

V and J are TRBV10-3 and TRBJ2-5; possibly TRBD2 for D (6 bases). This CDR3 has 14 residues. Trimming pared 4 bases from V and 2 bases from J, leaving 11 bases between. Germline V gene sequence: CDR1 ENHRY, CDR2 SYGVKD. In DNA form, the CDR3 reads TGTGCCATCAGTGGGGACGGGAGTCAAGAGACCCAGTACTTC. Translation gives CAISGDGSQETQYF.

This CDR3 reads CASRPSTGGGQPQHF. The DNA for the CDR3 is TGTGCCAGCAGGCCTAGTACAGGGGGCGGGCAGCCCCAGCATTTT. J is TRBJ1-5 and V is TRBV27; TRBD1 aligns across 9 bases. Losses at the gene ends were 6 bases for V and 7 bases for J; bases not matched to a gene: 10. CDR3 length equals 15 residues. Germline CDR1 and CDR2: MNHEY and SMNVEV (reference sequence).

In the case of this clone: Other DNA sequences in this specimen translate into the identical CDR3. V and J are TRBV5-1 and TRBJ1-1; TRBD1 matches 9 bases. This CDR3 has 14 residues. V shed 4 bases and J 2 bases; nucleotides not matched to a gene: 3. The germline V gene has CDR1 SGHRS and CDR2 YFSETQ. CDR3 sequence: CASSGGQGNTEAFF. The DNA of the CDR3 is TGCGCCAGCAGCGGGGGACAGGGAAACACTGAAGCTTTCTTT.

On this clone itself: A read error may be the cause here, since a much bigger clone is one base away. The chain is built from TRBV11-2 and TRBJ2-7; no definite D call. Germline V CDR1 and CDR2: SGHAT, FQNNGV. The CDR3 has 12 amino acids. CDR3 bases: TGTACCAGCAGCTTAGGGCCCTACGAGCAGTACTTC. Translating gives CTSSLGPYEQYF.

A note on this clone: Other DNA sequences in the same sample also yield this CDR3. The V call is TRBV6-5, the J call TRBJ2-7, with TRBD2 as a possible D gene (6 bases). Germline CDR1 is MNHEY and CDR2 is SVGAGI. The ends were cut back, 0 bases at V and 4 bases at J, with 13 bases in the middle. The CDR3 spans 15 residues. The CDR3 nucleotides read TGTGCCAGCAGTTACTCAAGGGGTAGCGGTTACGAGCAGTACTTC. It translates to CASSYSRGSGYEQYF.

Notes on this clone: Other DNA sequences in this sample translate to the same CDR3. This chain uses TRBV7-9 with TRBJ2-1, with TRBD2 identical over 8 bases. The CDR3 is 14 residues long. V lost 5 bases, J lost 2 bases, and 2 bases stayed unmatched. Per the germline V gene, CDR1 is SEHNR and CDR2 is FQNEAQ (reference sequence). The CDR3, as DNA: TGTGCCAGCAGCCTTAGCGGGGCCTACAATGAGCAGTTCTTC. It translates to CASSLSGAYNEQFF. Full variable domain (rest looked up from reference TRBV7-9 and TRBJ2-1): DTGVSQNPRHKITKRGQNVTFRCDPISEHNRLYWYRQTLGQGPEFLTYFQNEAQLEKSRLLSDRFSAERPKGSFSTLEIQRTEQGDSAMYLCASSLSGAYNEQFFGPGTRLTVL.

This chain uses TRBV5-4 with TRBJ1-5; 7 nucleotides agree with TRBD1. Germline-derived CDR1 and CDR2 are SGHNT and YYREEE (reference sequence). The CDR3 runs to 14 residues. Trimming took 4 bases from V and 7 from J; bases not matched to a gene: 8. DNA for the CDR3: TGTGCCAGCAGCATAGGGGGCGCGGGGCAGCCCCAGCATTTT. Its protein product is CASSIGGAGQPQHF.

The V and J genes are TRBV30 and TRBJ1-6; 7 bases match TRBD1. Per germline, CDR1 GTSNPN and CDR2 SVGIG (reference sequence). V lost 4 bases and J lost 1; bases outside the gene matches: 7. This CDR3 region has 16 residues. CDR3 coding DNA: TGTGCCTGGACCGGGGCAGGGGGGTCCTATAATTCACCCCTCCACTTT. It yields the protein CAWTGAGGSYNSPLHF.

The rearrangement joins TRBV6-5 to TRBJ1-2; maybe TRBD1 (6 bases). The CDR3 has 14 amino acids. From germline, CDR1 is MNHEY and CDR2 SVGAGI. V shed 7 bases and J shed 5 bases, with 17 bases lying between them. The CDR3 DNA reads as TGTGCCAGCAAAAACAGGGTGCTAGCGTATGGCTACACCTTC. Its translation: CASKNRVLAYGYTF.

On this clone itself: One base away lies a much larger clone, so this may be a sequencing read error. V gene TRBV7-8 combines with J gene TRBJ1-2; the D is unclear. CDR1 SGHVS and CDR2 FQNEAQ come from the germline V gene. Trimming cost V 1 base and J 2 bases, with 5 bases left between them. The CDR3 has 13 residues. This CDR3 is CASSLEENYGYTF. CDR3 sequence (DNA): TGTGCCAGCAGCTTAGAGGAGAACTATGGCTACACCTTC.